The rows below give T cell receptor beta chains drawn from one sample of a study of T-cell reconstitution after alpha-beta-depleted transplantation in children. A single record per CDR3 protein comes from TCRdb applying MiXCR to the PCR reads. The sample records hundreds of thousands of distinct CDR3 sequences, around 16% being singletons. This material consisted of PBMCs, mostly from graft donor cells, taken 360 days after TCRalphabeta/CD19-depleted stem cell transplant. Receptors originate from a boy under two years old who had a stem cell transplant for Wiskott-Aldrich syndrome, so the T cells may come from the graft donor. CDR3s include the opening cysteine and the closing phenylalanine or tryptophan. The D gene is left open where the match is weak. A clone size is listed for some rows: how often the clone was seen (once, few, many), or a class if it is expanded.

J: TRBJ2-2
length: 17
V: TRBV24-1
D: -
size: few
CDR3: CATSDPQGLENTGELFF
DNA: TGTGCCACCAGTGATCCCCAGGGTCTCGAAAACACCGGGGAGCTGTTTTTT

J: TRBJ2-7
length: 13
V: TRBV4-3
D: -
size: -
CDR3: CASSQVVPGITYF
DNA: TGCGCCAGCAGCCAAGTGGTCCCAGGAATTACGTACTTC

J: TRBJ2-7
length: 17
V: TRBV28
D: -
size: -
CDR3: CASSLDRRGFSRYEQYF
DNA: TGTGCCAGCAGTTTGGATAGAAGGGGTTTCTCTCGGTACGAGCAGTACTTC

J: TRBJ2-5
length: 15
V: TRBV12-3/TRBV12-4
D: TRBD2
size: -
CDR3: CASSLVGTSGISQYF
DNA: TGTGCCAGCAGTTTGGTTGGGACTAGCGGGATTAGCCAGTACTTC

J: TRBJ2-7
length: 13
V: TRBV6-1
D: -
size: -
CDR3: CASRESAAYEQYF
DNA: TGTGCCAGCAGGGAATCGGCGGCCTACGAGCAGTACTTC

J: TRBJ2-2
length: 20
V: TRBV11-1
D: TRBD2
size: few
CDR3: CASSSRRALTSGQNTGELFF
DNA: TGTGCCAGCAGCTCCCGACGGGCCCTTACTAGCGGGCAGAACACCGGGGAGCTGTTTTTT

J: TRBJ2-1
length: 19
V: TRBV4-3
D: TRBD2
size: -
CDR3: CASSQGLAGGPFLYNEQFF
DNA: TGCGCCAGCAGCCAAGGACTAGCGGGAGGGCCATTCCTCTACAATGAGCAGTTCTTC

J: TRBJ2-5
length: 12
V: TRBV20-1
D: -
size: few
CDR3: CSALAGVGTQYF
DNA: TGCAGTGCTTTGGCTGGGGTGGGGACCCAGTACTTC

J: TRBJ2-7
length: 14
V: TRBV20-1
D: TRBD2
size: many
CDR3: CSASQLAEHYEQYF
DNA: TGCAGTGCTAGTCAACTAGCGGAACACTACGAGCAGTACTTC

J: TRBJ2-2
length: 14
V: TRBV4-2
D: -
size: few
CDR3: CASSPYRTTGELFF
DNA: TGTGCCAGCAGCCCCTACCGGACAACCGGGGAGCTGTTTTTT

J: TRBJ2-3
length: 12
V: TRBV29-1
D: -
size: many
CDR3: CSVVGSTDTQYF
DNA: TGCAGCGTTGTGGGTAGCACAGATACGCAGTATTTT

J: TRBJ2-1
length: 14
V: TRBV6-1
D: -
size: -
CDR3: CASSESHRVNEQFF
DNA: TGTGCCAGCAGTGAGTCACACCGGGTCAATGAGCAGTTCTTC

J: TRBJ2-5
length: 15
V: TRBV20-1
D: TRBD2
size: many
CDR3: CSARDRLAGSETQYF
DNA: TGCAGTGCTAGAGATAGGCTAGCGGGAAGTGAGACCCAGTACTTC